This TCR beta chain was sequenced for a study of blood T cell repertoires in COVID-19. Study as a whole: The United States, Italy and Spain were the sources of the acute and convalescent COVID-19 samples. Sample material is recorded as cDNA or gDNA derived from T cells, B-cell-depleted T cells, or PBMCs.

V was clipped by 4 bases and J by 3 bases, with 6 bases between them. Germline loops: CDR1 WSHSY, CDR2 SAAADI. This CDR3 region has 12 residues. Original processing methods: Amplification from reference gene primers served as the basis for estimated nucleated cell counts. The repertoire was sequenced with immunoSEQ multiplex PCR; TCRdb's copy has only in-frame clones and lacks some. The D gene and trimming were derived from the DNA, and the V and J assignments and clone size from that table. The profile shows tens of thousands of clones, roughly nine tenths of them singletons. Source material: peripheral blood. The chain joins TRBV10-2 to TRBJ1-2, with D unresolved. This sequence was found in a human donor with active COVID-19. The donor label of this sample is uncertain. This chain's CDR3 is CASSATDYGYTF. CDR3 coding DNA: TGCGCCAGCAGTGCCACGGACTATGGCTACACCTTC.